Following are 23 T cell receptor beta chains from one sample sequenced in a study of cytomegalovirus exposure and HLA in healthy donors (dated by TCRdb to about 2017). The library was made by the immunoSEQ multiplex PCR assay. For the multiplex PCR, a mixture combining 60 forward primers for TCR Vbeta segments and 13 reverse primers for TCR Jbeta segments was used. TCRdb stores this immuneACCESS table with in-frame sequences only. Part of the clones is absent; in the studies checked, under half of the shortfall reflects unresolved V genes, and no reason is known for the rest. A total of about 120,000 clones appear in this sample, about three fifths of them only once. The top ten constitute roughly 8.6% of the sample. Sequenced material: PBMCs. The receptors here all came from a woman between 40 and 55 years old in good health and CMV-seropositive.

Concerning this clone itself: This CDR3 is also generated by other DNA sequences in the sample. The CDR3 sequence: CASSYRSGYTDTQYF. The CDR3 coding sequence is TGTGCCAGCAGTTACCGTAGCGGATACACAGATACGCAGTATTTT. The chain links TRBV6-5 to TRBJ2-3; D might be TRBD2 (6 bases). The CDR3 spans 15 residues. Germline-derived CDR1 and CDR2 are MNHEY and SVGAGI. With 2 bases removed from V and 2 bases from J, the gap between germline ends came to 11 bases.

The chain combines TRBV6-1 with TRBJ2-4, with a possible D match to TRBD1 (5 bases). Germline CDR1 and CDR2: MNHNS and SASEGT. CDR3 length equals 14 residues. V lost 2 bases to trimming and J lost 4 bases, with 9 bases between them. The CDR3 nucleotides read TGTGCCAGCAGTGAACAGGGCCCAAAAAACATTCAGTACTTC. Its protein is CASSEQGPKNIQYF.

On this clone: The germline gene is not matched at one end of the junction; a read error may be the cause. The V and J genes are TRBV4-1 and TRBJ1-1; the D is unclear. CDR3 length: 16 amino acids. The germline V gene has CDR1 MGHRA and CDR2 YSYEKL. CDR3 in amino acids: CASGQGGASPYTEAFF. DNA of the CDR3: TGCGCCAGCGGCCAAGGCGGAGCGTCTCCCTACACTGAAGCTTTCTTT.

The V and J genes are TRBV21-1 and TRBJ2-1; the D call in the table, TRBD1, was not verified against the DNA. TRBV21-1 corresponds to a pseudogene. The CDR3 totals 17 residues. CDR3 sequence reads: CASSKGLFHGQNNEQFF. The CDR3 region has the DNA TGTGCCAGCAGCAAAGGGTTATTTCATGGACAAAACAATGAGCAGTTCTTC.

V and J are TRBV28 and TRBJ2-1, with 14 positions matching TRBD2. The germline V gene has CDR1 MDHEN and CDR2 SYDVKM. The CDR3 is 16 amino acids. J gave up 4 bases and V 5 bases, and 4 bases lay outside the gene matches. The CDR3, as DNA: TGTGCCAGCAGTGGACTAGCGGGAGGAGTTTACAATGAGCAGTTCTTC. Its protein product is CASSGLAGGVYNEQFF.

The chain joins TRBV9 to TRBJ2-2; 7 positions match TRBD2. After removal of 6 bases from V and 6 bases from J, the junction contained 8 bases not matched to a gene. The CDR3 spans 14 residues. Germline CDR1 is SGDLS and CDR2 is YYNGEE. CDR3 amino acids: CASNGLVGAGELFF. CDR3 bases: TGTGCCAGCAACGGACTAGTGGGGGCCGGGGAGCTGTTTTTT.

The rearrangement uses TRBV6-1 and TRBJ2-5, with 8 bases matching TRBD2. V trimming: 4 bases; J trimming: 4 bases; junction bases outside the gene matches: 5. Germline CDR1 is MNHNS and CDR2 is SASEGT. The CDR3 length is 14 residues. DNA for the CDR3: TGTGCCAGCAGTGGCGGGGGGCCAGGAGAGACCCAGTACTTC. Protein: CASSGGGPGETQYF.

V is TRBV15 and J is TRBJ1-3; weak D call: TRBD1 (5 bases). Germline loops: CDR1 LNHNV, CDR2 YYDKDF (reference sequence). The CDR3 has 16 residues. Trimming stripped 4 bases from V and 2 bases from J, with 15 bases between. CDR3 region: CATSNQGVAPGNTIYF. The CDR3, as DNA: TGTGCCACCAGCAATCAGGGCGTTGCGCCTGGAAACACCATATATTTT.

This sequence joins TRBV5-1 and TRBJ2-5, with 8 bases lining up with TRBD2. This CDR3 has 15 residues. Germline V gene data show CDR1 as SGHRS and CDR2 as YFSETQ. J was trimmed by 2 bases and V by 2 bases; bases with no gene match: 5. CDR3 amino acids: CASSLNSGGQETQYF. CDR3 nucleotides: TGCGCCAGCAGCTTAAACAGCGGGGGACAAGAGACCCAGTACTTC.

The rearrangement links TRBV25-1 to TRBJ1-1; perhaps TRBD1 as D (5 bases). The CDR3 runs to 15 residues. Trimming took off 0 bases at V and 4 bases at J, with 12 bases between the two ends. The germline V gene has CDR1 MGHDK and CDR2 SYGVNS. CDR3 sequence reads: CASSEYGGGTTEAFF. DNA for the CDR3: TGTGCCAGCAGTGAATATGGGGGAGGGACCACTGAAGCTTTCTTT.

The chain is built from TRBV4-1 and TRBJ2-7; 9 nucleotides line up with TRBD2. The CDR3 is 15 amino acids. Germline V gene sequence: CDR1 MGHRA, CDR2 YSYEKL. The J segment lost 6 bases and the V segment lost 5 bases, leaving 11 bases of the junction unmatched. CDR3 protein: CASSSGTSSRSEQYF. As DNA, the CDR3 is TGCGCCAGCAGCTCCGGGACTAGCAGTAGGAGCGAGCAGTACTTC.

V usage is TRBV7-8 and J usage is TRBJ1-4, with 7 nucleotides matching TRBD1. Trimming at V came to 5 bases and at J to 8 bases, leaving 23 bases not matched to a gene. Germline CDR1 is SGHVS and CDR2 is FQNEAQ. This CDR3 region has 19 residues. CDR3 loop: CASSPHRDRELGVLEKLFF. The CDR3 DNA reads TGTGCCAGCAGCCCACATAGGGACAGAGAGCTCGGCGTATTAGAAAAACTGTTTTTT.

The V gene is TRBV6-5, the J gene TRBJ1-1; 8 bases map to TRBD1. CDR3 size: 12 residues. CDR1 MNHEY and CDR2 SVGAGI come from the germline V gene. Trimming removed 4 bases from V and 12 bases from J; junction bases left unmatched: 7. The CDR3 loop is CASSSRQGITFF. In nucleotides, the CDR3 is TGTGCCAGCAGTTCCCGACAGGGGATAACTTTCTTT.

The rearrangement joins TRBV11-1 to TRBJ1-2, with D possibly matching TRBD1 (5 bases). The CDR3 contains 16 residues. Germline V gives CDR1 SGHAT, CDR2 FQDESV (reference sequence). Deletions cut 0 bases from V and 0 bases from J, with 11 bases between. This CDR3 reads CASSLAPTATNYGYTF. The CDR3 DNA sequence: TGTGCCAGCAGCTTAGCCCCGACAGCAACTAACTATGGCTACACCTTC.

This rearrangement joins TRBV9 to TRBJ1-1, with 7 bases that match TRBD1. J lost 11 bases, V lost 0 bases, and 7 bases had no gene match. Per germline, CDR1 SGDLS and CDR2 YYNGEE. The CDR3 sequence is 13 residues long. The CDR3 DNA reads TGTGCCAGCAGCGTAGAGGGGGCAGGGACGGCTTTCTTT. It encodes CASSVEGAGTAFF. Drawing the rest from reference TRBV9 and TRBJ1-1, the complete variable domain is DSGVTQTPKHLITATGQRVTLRCSPRSGDLSVYWYQQSLDQGLQFLIQYYNGEERAKGNILERFSAQQFPDLHSELNLSSLELGDSALYFCASSVEGAGTAFFGQGTRLTVV.

The chain joins TRBV5-8 to TRBJ2-3; the match to TRBD1 covers 7 bases. V lost 3 bases, J lost 0 bases, and 4 bases stayed unmatched. CDR3 length equals 15 residues. Germline V gene data show CDR1 as SGHTS and CDR2 as YDEGEE. The DNA of the CDR3 is TGTGCCAGCAGCTCGTGGGACAGCAGCACAGATACGCAGTATTTT. Encoded protein: CASSSWDSSTDTQYF.

This clone has just one count. This chain links TRBV10-3 with TRBJ2-5; TRBD2 agrees at 9 bases. V gave up 4 bases and J gave up 4 bases; unmatched junction bases: 1. The CDR3 has 13 residues. The germline V gene encodes CDR1 ENHRY and CDR2 SYGVKD. CDR3 in amino acids: CAISASGTETQYF. For the CDR3, the DNA is TGTGCCATCAGTGCTAGCGGGACAGAGACCCAGTACTTC.

This chain connects TRBV6-6 to TRBJ2-7, with TRBD2 matching 11 bases. The CDR3 has 14 residues. Germline V lookup: CDR1 MNHNY, CDR2 SVGAGI (reference sequence). Trimming removed 6 bases from V and 6 bases from J; junction bases left unmatched: 7. CDR3 DNA: TGTGCCAGCAGGCAGATAGCGGGAGGGGGCGAGCAGTACTTC. Protein product: CASRQIAGGGEQYF.

The rearrangement links TRBV4-1 to TRBJ1-2; possible D gene TRBD1, 6 bases. V gave up 0 bases and J gave up 4 bases, with 9 bases separating them. The CDR3 totals 14 residues. The V gene's germline CDR1 is MGHRA and CDR2 YSYEKL. This chain's CDR3 is CASSQDLGAYGYTF. CDR3 in DNA: TGCGCCAGCAGCCAAGATTTGGGGGCCTATGGCTACACCTTC.

This chain links TRBV19 with TRBJ2-7; 12 bases are a match to TRBD2. The CDR3 is 14 amino acids. Germline lookup yields CDR1 LNHDA and CDR2 SQIVND (reference sequence). V lost 8 bases, J lost 5 bases, and 7 bases stayed unmatched. This CDR3 reads CASGWTSGINEQYF. The DNA for the CDR3 is TGTGCCAGTGGTTGGACTAGCGGGATTAACGAGCAGTACTTC.

The chain is built from TRBV30 and TRBJ2-1; 12 positions match TRBD2. CDR3 length equals 15 residues. The J segment lost 7 bases and the V segment lost 2 bases, leaving 6 bases of the junction unmatched. Germline lookup yields CDR1 GTSNPN and CDR2 SVGIG (reference sequence). The CDR3 nucleotides are TGTGCCTGGAGTTCCCTAGCGGGGGGGCTAAATGAGCAGTTCTTC. As protein: CAWSSLAGGLNEQFF.

This chain connects TRBV6-5 to TRBJ1-4; TRBD1 is a possible D gene (5 bases). In germline, CDR1 is MNHEY, CDR2 SVGAGI. The CDR3 is 16 amino acids. Deletions cut 3 bases from V and 2 bases from J, with 13 bases between. CDR3 nucleotide sequence: TGTGCCAGCAGTTATAGTAGGGGTTCGACTAATGAAAAACTGTTTTTT. Its protein product is CASSYSRGSTNEKLFF.

The chain combines TRBV19 with TRBJ1-5, with D possibly matching TRBD1 (5 bases). V was pared by 6 bases and J by 6 bases, with 15 bases between. Germline lookup yields CDR1 LNHDA and CDR2 SQIVND (reference sequence). CDR3 size: 14 residues. The CDR3 region has the DNA TGTGCCAGTAGCCCCATGGGGGGAAGTCAGCCCCAGCATTTT. Translation: CASSPMGGSQPQHF.